The 18 T cell receptor beta chains in this list originate from one sample, sequenced in a study of vaccination and CD4 T cells after COVID-19. Treatment described: approximately nine-day PBMC culture with coronavirus spike peptide pools or control peptides (ViraFEST assay). Once obtained from cultured CD4+ T cells, the DNA was sequenced using the Oncomine TCR Beta short-read assay. TCRdb fed the PCR reads into MiXCR, producing one record per CDR3 protein. The table has over 15,000 distinct CDR3 sequences, around four fifths seen once; the top ten hold over 9.5%. No antigen is known for these receptors. The sequenced sample was CD4+ T cells from blood, cultured in vitro. Receptors originate from a human donor who had recovered from COVID-19.

This rearrangement joins TRBV6-5 to TRBJ1-5; D is undetermined. V dropped 4 bases and J dropped 1 base, with 11 bases sitting between them. This CDR3 comprises 15 residues. The germline CDR1 and CDR2 sequences are MNHEY and SVGAGI. CDR3 nucleotide sequence: TGTGCCAGCAGTTGGGCGGGTGGGAGCAATCAGCCCCAGCATTTT. Its translation is CASSWAGGSNQPQHF.

The sample holds one count of this clonotype. V usage is TRBV7-9 and J usage is TRBJ2-7, with D tentatively TRBD1 (5 bases). The V and J ends lost 4 bases and 1 base respectively, with 17 bases between them. Germline CDR1 and CDR2: SEHNR and FQNEAQ (reference sequence). This CDR3 is built from 16 residues. This CDR3 reads CASSSVRVSGSYEQYF. As DNA, the CDR3 is TGTGCCAGCAGCTCCGTCAGGGTATCAGGGTCCTACGAGCAGTACTTC.

The CDR3 DNA is TGTGCCAGCTCACCGGGGGGGTCTGGAAGCAATCAGCCCCAGCATTTT. Translating it yields CASSPGGSGSNQPQHF. The V gene is TRBV18, the J gene TRBJ1-5; maybe TRBD1 (5 bases). The germline V gene has CDR1 KGHSH and CDR2 LQKENI. The CDR3 sequence is 16 residues long. V was pared by 3 bases and J by 1 base, with 13 bases between.

The chain has TRBV28 and TRBJ1-2; 7 positions match TRBD1. The V gene's germline CDR1 is MDHEN and CDR2 SYDVKM. CDR3 length: 15 residues. Trimming took 4 bases from V and 3 from J; bases not matched to a gene: 8. The CDR3 region is CASSSYLTGYYGYTF. The DNA of the CDR3 is TGTGCCAGCAGTTCCTACCTGACAGGGTACTATGGCTACACCTTC.

The chain has TRBV11-1 and TRBJ1-1; TRBD1 might be the D (5 bases). Germline V CDR1 and CDR2: SGHAT, FQDESV (reference sequence). Between the trimmed V and J ends, which lost 7 bases and 1 base, there was a span of 13 bases. The length of the CDR3 is 14 residues. The CDR3 DNA reads TGTGCCAGCACCCCGGGACGGGCGAACACTGAAGCTTTCTTT. This encodes CASTPGRANTEAFF.

The rearrangement links TRBV7-6 to TRBJ1-2; D is unclear. This CDR3 spans 13 amino acids. The ends were cut back, 5 bases at V and 2 bases at J, with 9 bases in the middle. CDR1 is SGHVS, CDR2 FNYEAQ, per germline. Written as DNA, the CDR3 is TGTGCCAGCAGCCTCCGGGCCAACTATGGCTACACCTTC. This sequence encodes CASSLRANYGYTF.

The chain combines TRBV6-1 with TRBJ2-7; no clear D gene. The CDR3 is made up of 12 amino acids. Germline V gives CDR1 MNHNS, CDR2 SASEGT. The V end lost 6 bases, the J end lost 0 bases, and 6 bases lay between the germline ends. CDR3 region: CASSDTSYEQYF. CDR3 DNA: TGTGCCAGCAGCGATACCTCCTACGAGCAGTACTTC.

V gene TRBV21-1 combines with J gene TRBJ1-5; the table assigns TRBD1, which was not confirmed against the DNA. TRBV21-1 is recorded as a pseudogene. This CDR3 is built from 16 residues. The CDR3 sequence: CASSTTGPLINQPQHF. CDR3 coding DNA: TGTGCCAGCAGCACGACAGGCCCCCTGATCAATCAGCCCCAGCATTTT.

This chain joins TRBV27 and TRBJ1-5; tentative D call: TRBD1 (5 bases). The CDR3 loop spans 15 amino acids. Germline CDR1 and CDR2: MNHEY and SMNVEV (reference sequence). Trimming removed 7 bases from V and 2 bases from J, with 15 bases in between. The CDR3 region is CASKSGGSGNQPQHF. CDR3 DNA: TGTGCCAGCAAATCTGGGGGGTCGGGCAATCAGCCCCAGCATTTT.

V is TRBV7-2 and J is TRBJ1-2, with D possibly being TRBD1 (6 bases). The CDR3 has 14 residues. Trimming removed 5 bases at V and 5 bases at J, with 15 bases between. Per germline, CDR1 SGHTA and CDR2 FQGNSA. CDR3 DNA sequence: TGTGCCAGCAGCCCGGGGGGGCTCTTATATGGCTACACCTTC. Its protein is CASSPGGLLYGYTF. Based on the CDR3 plus reference TRBV7-2 and TRBJ1-2, the full variable domain is GAGVSQSPSNKVTEKGKDVELRCDPISGHTALYWYRQSLGQGLEFLIYFQGNSAPDKSGLPSDRFSAERTGGSVSTLTIQRTQQEDSAVYLCASSPGGLLYGYTFGSGTRLTVV.

CDR3 sequence (DNA): TGTGCCAGCAGTTTACGAACGGGAGGACGGTTGGAGACCCAGTACTTC. Translated, it gives CASSLRTGGRLETQYF. The chain carries TRBV28 and TRBJ2-5, with 7 positions matching TRBD2. CDR1 MDHEN and CDR2 SYDVKM come from the germline V gene. The length of the CDR3 is 16 residues. With V trimmed by 2 bases and J by 5 bases, 11 bases remained unmatched. Full variable domain (missing parts from reference TRBV28 and TRBJ2-5): DVKVTQSSRYLVKRTGEKVFLECVQDMDHENMFWYRQDPGLGLRLIYFSYDVKMKEKGDIPEGYSVSREKKERFSLILESASTNQTSMYLCASSLRTGGRLETQYFGPGTRLLVL.

This chain connects TRBV28 to TRBJ1-5; weak D call: TRBD1 (5 bases). The ends were cut back, 3 bases at V and 15 bases at J, with 21 bases in the middle. The CDR3 has 14 amino acids. Germline V gene data show CDR1 as MDHEN and CDR2 as SYDVKM. CDR3 residues: CASSFGAGRRPRHF. DNA of the CDR3: TGTGCCAGCAGTTTCGGGGCGGGTCGCCGACCGAGGCATTTT.

The DNA for the CDR3 is TGTGCCAGCAGTGGACTCGTGACCTCCTACGAGCAGTACTTC. This translates into CASSGLVTSYEQYF. The chain carries TRBV27 and TRBJ2-7; D may be TRBD2 (5 bases). The ends were cut back, 5 bases at V and 0 bases at J, with 11 bases in the middle. CDR3 length equals 14 residues. From germline, CDR1 is MNHEY and CDR2 SMNVEV (reference sequence).

The chain is built from TRBV20-1 and TRBJ2-3; 9 bases match TRBD2. Germline CDR1 reads DFQATT; CDR2 reads SNEGSKA (reference sequence). This CDR3 region has 14 residues. CDR3 amino acids: CRLYSGSSADTQYF. The CDR3 DNA reads TGCAGACTGTATAGCGGGAGTTCCGCAGATACGCAGTATTTT.

V gene TRBV7-2 combines with J gene TRBJ2-5, with TRBD2 matching 9 bases. The CDR3 runs 16 residues. Trimming removed 3 bases from V and 1 base from J; junction bases left unmatched: 6. The germline gives CDR1 SGHTA, CDR2 FQGNSA. CDR3 region: CASSLFGTSLQETQYF. The CDR3 region has the DNA TGTGCCAGCAGCTTGTTCGGGACTAGCCTCCAAGAGACCCAGTACTTC.

V and J are TRBV28 and TRBJ1-6; 7 bases match TRBD1. This CDR3 has 15 residues. The germline V gene has CDR1 MDHEN and CDR2 SYDVKM. Trimming took 6 bases from V and 7 from J; bases not matched to a gene: 9. The CDR3 spells CASRPRQGLNSPLHF. The CDR3 DNA is TGTGCCAGCAGGCCTAGACAGGGTTTGAATTCACCCCTCCACTTT.

This clonotype was seen just once. This chain connects TRBV6-2 or TRBV6-3 to TRBJ2-5; tentatively, D is TRBD2 (6 bases). Germline V lookup: CDR1 MNHEY, CDR2 SVGEGT. The CDR3 is 13 residues long. The V end lost 11 bases, the J end lost 0 bases, and 13 bases lay between the germline ends. The CDR3 sequence: CASRRTNQETQYF. The CDR3 DNA follows: TGTGCCTCGAGAAGGACTAACCAAGAGACCCAGTACTTC.

This clonotype is categorized as large (0.1 to 1%). The chain employs TRBV24-1 and TRBJ2-5, with TRBD1 as a possible D gene (6 bases). CDR1 is KGHDR, CDR2 SFDVKD, per germline. This CDR3 comprises 14 residues. The V gene lost 3 bases and the J gene lost 7 bases, with 14 bases spanning the gap. In DNA, the CDR3 is TGTGCCACCAGTGATCCAACAGGGATACGGACCCAGTACTTC. It translates to CATSDPTGIRTQYF.